This entry concerns a single T cell receptor beta chain. Its antigen is undetermined. The data originate from a study of vaccination effects on CD4 cells after COVID-19. The table came from immunoSEQ multiplex PCR; TCRdb's copy has only in-frame clones and leaves some out. The sample consists of over 55,000 clones, roughly 76% of them appearing once. Trimming took 4 bases from V and 5 from J, leaving 8 bases between them. CDR1 LGHNT and CDR2 FRNRAP come from the germline V gene. The CDR3 has 13 amino acids. Antigen-specific CD4+ T cells expanded by the ViraFEST assay with viral peptide pools were then sequenced. Culturing for around 10 days preceded CD4+ T cell isolation. Fresh IL-2-containing medium replaced half the medium on days 3 and 7.

V usage is TRBV12-5 and J usage is TRBJ2-2; no clear D gene. The sample here was CD4+ T cells from PBMCs cultured with HCoV-229E spike peptides, taken before COVID-19 vaccination. The clonotype was recovered from a human donor who received a COVID-19 vaccine. In nucleotides, the CDR3 is TGTGCTAGTGGTTACGGATTGACCGGGGAGCTGTTTTTT. Its translation: CASGYGLTGELFF.